This TCR beta chain is drawn from a study of control samples from healthy donors and cancer patients (dated by TCRdb to the early 2020s). Compared with germline, V lacks 4 bases and J lacks 6 bases; bases without a gene match: 1. The CDR3 goes from the cysteine to the phenylalanine over 12 residues. This entry keeps only the CDR3 DNA: 36 bases, framed from base 1. CDR1 and CDR2 are read off the germline V gene (reference sequence) as LGHDT and YNNKEL. Comment on this clone: Its antigen specificity is not known. The record has no base qualities; no much larger clone is one base away.

The library came from the immunoSEQ multiplex PCR assay. In TCRdb, the immuneACCESS table is reduced to in-frame sequences with V and J assigned. These tables do not hold every clone; where another copy was compared, an unresolved V gene accounts for under half, and the others remain unexplained. Recorded for this sample are 150,000 to 200,000 clones; just over 90% of them occurred a single time. The top ten hold 1.1% to 1.5% of the sample. Sequencing was performed on blood. The source is a young man in good health. The sequence joins TRBV3-1 (or the pseudogene TRBV3-2) to TRBJ2-7, with 9 middle bases fitting TRBD1. The bases read TGTGCCAGCAGCCGACAGGGGGGCGAGCAGTACTTC. Its protein reads: CASSRQGGEQYF.